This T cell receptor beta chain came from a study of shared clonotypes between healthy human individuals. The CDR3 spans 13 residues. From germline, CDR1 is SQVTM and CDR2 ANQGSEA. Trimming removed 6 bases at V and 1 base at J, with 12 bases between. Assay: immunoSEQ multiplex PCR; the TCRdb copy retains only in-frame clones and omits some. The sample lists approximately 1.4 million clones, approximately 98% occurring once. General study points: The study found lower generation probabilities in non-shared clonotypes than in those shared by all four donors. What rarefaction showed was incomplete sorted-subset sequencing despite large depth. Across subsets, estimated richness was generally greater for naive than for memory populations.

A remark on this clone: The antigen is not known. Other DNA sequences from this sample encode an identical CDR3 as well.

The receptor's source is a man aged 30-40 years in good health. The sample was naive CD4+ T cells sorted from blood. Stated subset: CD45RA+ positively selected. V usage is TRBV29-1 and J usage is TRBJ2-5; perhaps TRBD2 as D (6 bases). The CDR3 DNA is TGCAGCGTGGGAGGACGGTTCCAAGAGACCCAGTACTTC. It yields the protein CSVGGRFQETQYF. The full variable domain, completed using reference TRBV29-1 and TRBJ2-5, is SAVISQKPSRDICQRGTSLTIQCQVDSQVTMMFWYRQQPGQSLTLIATANQGSEATYESGFVIDKFPISRPNLTFSTLTVSNMSPEDSSIYLCSVGGRFQETQYFGPGTRLLVL.